This T cell receptor beta chain derives from a study of T cells in Graves' hyperthyroidism and ophthalmopathy. Overall study context: At initial diagnosis, before any treatment had begun, peripheral blood was obtained.

Trimming cost V 1 base and J 5 bases; bases outside gene matches: 5. Germline V gene data show CDR1 as SGHTA and CDR2 as FQGNSA. This CDR3 contains 15 residues. Fresh peripheral blood, 8 to 10 ml, was the source of the PBMCs. Whole-study findings and limits: Peripheral blood also featured most of the thyroid clonotypes expanded above 0.001.

Amplification targeted TCR beta CDR3 regions from RNA transcripts. HTBI primers were used for first-round RT-PCR of the TCR CDR3. TCRdb fed the multiplex PCR reads into MiXCR, producing one record per CDR3 protein. This sample yields 600,000 to 650,000 distinct CDR3 sequences, of which about a fifth are seen a single time; over 30% belongs to the top ten. This clonotype has a count of ten or more. Antigen unknown. Sequencing was performed on blood. This TCR was sampled from a man aged 25-45 years with Graves' ophthalmopathy. This chain joins TRBV7-2 and TRBJ1-2; 9 bases agree with TRBD1. The CDR3 bases are TGTGCCAGCAGCTTAGATGGGACAGGGCTGTATGGCTACACCTTC. Its protein product is CASSLDGTGLYGYTF. Full variable domain (remainder filled in from reference TRBV7-2 and TRBJ1-2): GAGVSQSPSNKVTEKGKDVELRCDPISGHTALYWYRQSLGQGLEFLIYFQGNSAPDKSGLPSDRFSAERTGGSVSTLTIQRTQQEDSAVYLCASSLDGTGLYGYTFGSGTRLTVV.